The 19 T cell receptor beta chains below all came from one sample that was sequenced in a study of T cell responses to AZD1222 COVID-19 vaccine. Method: immunoSEQ multiplex PCR; TCRdb's copy keeps in-frame clones and lacks some. Here the sample spans about 93,000 clones, 80% to 90% being singletons. The starting material was peripheral blood, obtained on day 0 of AZD1222 vaccination. The receptors stem from an adult in good health.

In its sample, this clone was seen a few times. V usage is TRBV27 and J usage is TRBJ2-2, with 8 nucleotides matching TRBD1. Germline CDR1 MNHEY, CDR2 SMNVEV (reference sequence). The length of the CDR3 is 17 residues. V was clipped by 7 bases and J by 3 bases; unmatched bases: 13. CDR3 bases: TGTGCCAGCACCCTAACTACAGGGGGAGTTTACACCGGGGAGCTGTTTTTT. Its translation: CASTLTTGGVYTGELFF.

This CDR3 is CAITTSDRAIYGYTF. As DNA, the CDR3 is TGTGCCATCACCACCTCCGACAGGGCGATCTATGGCTACACCTTC. J is TRBJ1-2 and V is TRBV10-3, with TRBD1 identical over 7 bases. Germline trimming cut 7 bases from V and 4 bases from J; bases unmatched to any gene: 12. Germline V lookup: CDR1 ENHRY, CDR2 SYGVKD. The CDR3 is 15 amino acids.

The V call is TRBV6-5, the J call TRBJ2-2, with 8 bases fitting TRBD2. The CDR3 loop spans 15 amino acids. Unmatched junction bases numbered 6, after V lost 9 bases and J lost 0 bases. Germline lookup yields CDR1 MNHEY and CDR2 SVGAGI. CDR3 loop: CASRLRGANTGELFF. DNA for the CDR3: TGTGCCAGTCGCTTGCGGGGGGCGAACACCGGGGAGCTGTTTTTT.

The V and J genes are TRBV3-1 (or the pseudogene TRBV3-2) and TRBJ1-2; weak D call: TRBD1 (6 bases). The germline V and J ends were trimmed by 0 bases and 4 bases, with 9 bases remaining between them. The CDR3 sequence is 14 residues long. Germline assignment: CDR1 LGHDT and CDR2 YNNKEL (reference sequence). The CDR3 DNA is TGTGCCAGCAGCCAAGACAGGGGAAGCTATGGCTACACCTTC. Its translation is CASSQDRGSYGYTF.

This chain connects TRBV24-1 to TRBJ2-3; D may be TRBD1 (5 bases). The V end lost 0 bases, the J end lost 5 bases, and 11 bases lay between the germline ends. The CDR3 is 15 residues long. The germline V gene encodes CDR1 KGHDR and CDR2 SFDVKD. The CDR3 spells CATSDLRAGLDTQYF. The CDR3 DNA follows: TGTGCCACCAGTGATTTGAGGGCAGGGTTAGATACGCAGTATTTT.

The chain has TRBV19 and TRBJ1-2, with 7 positions matching TRBD1. CDR3 length: 13 residues. Losses at the gene ends were 10 bases for V and 5 bases for J; bases not matched to a gene: 10. Germline V CDR1 and CDR2: LNHDA, SQIVND (reference sequence). CDR3 DNA sequence: TGTGCCACCTCAAGGGGACAGCCGTATGGCTACACCTTC. It encodes CATSRGQPYGYTF.

This rearrangement joins TRBV11-2 to TRBJ1-1; D remains unclear. Trimming shortened V by 4 bases and J by 6 bases, and 15 bases separated the two germline ends. CDR1 and CDR2 (germline): SGHAT, FQNNGV. There are 14 residues in the CDR3. CDR3: CASSSQLVDPEAFF. The CDR3 coding sequence is TGTGCCAGCAGCTCCCAGTTGGTAGACCCTGAAGCTTTCTTT.

The chain joins TRBV19 to TRBJ2-3; 11 bases fit TRBD1. V dropped 4 bases and J dropped 3; count of bases not matched to a gene: 18. CDR1 is LNHDA, CDR2 SQIVND, per germline (reference sequence). This CDR3 contains 20 residues. Here the CDR3 reads CASSTLDRGRIKSLTDTQYF. CDR3 nucleotides: TGTGCCAGTAGTACCCTGGACAGGGGGCGCATTAAGAGTTTGACAGATACGCAGTATTTT.

This chain links TRBV7-8 with TRBJ2-7; 10 nucleotides align to TRBD2. Germline CDR1 reads SGHVS; CDR2 reads FQNEAQ. This CDR3 comprises 13 residues. V shed 5 bases, J shed 6 bases, and the junction held 4 bases outside the gene matches. The CDR3 nucleotides read TGTGCCAGCAGCCTACTAGCGGGGTCCGAGCAGTACTTC. This sequence encodes CASSLLAGSEQYF.

The chain links TRBV12-3 or TRBV12-4 to TRBJ2-5, with 9 nucleotides matching TRBD1. V shed 7 bases and J 5 bases; nucleotides not matched to a gene: 5. The CDR3 is 13 residues long. CDR3 nucleotides: TGTGCCAGCATCATTACAGGGGGCGAGACCCAGTACTTC. It yields the protein CASIITGGETQYF.

The rearrangement joins TRBV6-7 to TRBJ1-5; TRBD1 agrees at 11 bases. TRBV6-7 is known as an ORF, though its function is uncertain. The J segment lost 6 bases and the V segment lost 0 bases, leaving 25 bases of the junction unmatched. This CDR3 comprises 23 residues. CDR3 amino acids: CASSYSVALLSDRGRIGVQPQHF. For the CDR3, the DNA is TGTGCCAGCAGTTACTCTGTCGCTTTGCTTTCGGACAGGGGGCGGATTGGCGTTCAGCCCCAGCATTTT.

The rearrangement joins TRBV6-5 to TRBJ2-5, with TRBD1 identical over 10 bases. After removal of 3 bases from V and 4 bases from J, the junction contained 8 bases not matched to a gene. The CDR3 is 16 amino acids. Germline V gene sequence: CDR1 MNHEY, CDR2 SVGAGI. CDR3 nucleotides: TGTGCCAGCAGTTATGGGGGACAGGGGATTCGAGAGACCCAGTACTTC. This translates into CASSYGGQGIRETQYF.

The chain employs TRBV23-1 and TRBJ1-4; the D gene is possibly TRBD1 (5 bases). TRBV23-1 is known as an ORF, though its function is uncertain. V was shortened by 5 bases and J by 8 bases, with 21 bases between the two germline ends. This CDR3 contains 16 residues. CDR3 in amino acids: CASSAGLTVQSEKLFF. CDR3 nucleotides: TGCGCCAGCAGTGCGGGACTGACAGTTCAGTCGGAAAAACTGTTTTTT.

The chain couples TRBV6-2 or TRBV6-3 to TRBJ2-2; 11 bases are a match to TRBD2. Trimming cost V 4 bases and J 5 bases; bases outside gene matches: 0. This CDR3 region has 14 residues. The germline V gene has CDR1 MNHEY and CDR2 SVGEGT. The CDR3 is CASSWTSGTGELFF. As DNA, the CDR3 is TGTGCCAGCAGTTGGACTAGCGGGACCGGGGAGCTGTTTTTT.

V is TRBV9 and J is TRBJ2-1, with 7 bases matching TRBD1. J gave up 2 bases and V 3 bases, and 11 bases lay outside the gene matches. This CDR3 is 17 amino acids long. CDR1 and CDR2 from the germline V gene are SGDLS and YYNGEE. The CDR3 sequence is CASSAGTTGLAYNEQFF. In DNA form, the CDR3 reads TGTGCCAGCAGCGCAGGAACGACAGGGTTGGCCTACAATGAGCAGTTCTTC.

The chain recombines TRBV24-1 with TRBJ1-1; a weak D match, TRBD1 (5 bases). The CDR3 is 13 residues long. The V and J ends lost 3 bases and 1 base respectively, with 5 bases between them. Per the germline V gene, CDR1 is KGHDR and CDR2 is SFDVKD. CDR3 in DNA: TGTGCCACCAGTGATGGACAGAACACTGAAGCTTTCTTT. It is translated as CATSDGQNTEAFF.

V gene TRBV20-1 combines with J gene TRBJ1-2, with 7 bases lining up with TRBD1. Germline V CDR1 and CDR2: DFQATT, SNEGSKA (reference sequence). Trimming removed 3 bases from V and 8 bases from J; junction bases left unmatched: 9. The length of the CDR3 is 13 residues. This chain's CDR3 is CSASGDSREGYTF. CDR3 bases: TGCAGTGCTAGTGGGGACAGTCGGGAGGGCTACACCTTC.

The gene calls are TRBV5-1 and TRBJ2-2; the D gene could be TRBD1 or TRBD2 (5 bases each). CDR3 length: 17 amino acids. Trimming pared 4 bases from V and 5 bases from J, leaving 21 bases between. The germline V gene has CDR1 SGHRS and CDR2 YFSETQ. For the CDR3, the DNA is TGCGCCAGCAGCGAACTCGCCGGGGACGGCGGAACCGGGGAGCTGTTTTTT. Its translation is CASSELAGDGGTGELFF.

The chain links TRBV3-1 (or the pseudogene TRBV3-2) to TRBJ2-6, with D maybe TRBD1 (5 bases). The CDR3 is made up of 15 amino acids. Germline V gene sequence: CDR1 LGHDT, CDR2 YNNKEL (reference sequence). V shed 4 bases and J shed 2 bases, with 9 bases lying between them. CDR3 sequence: CASSPWGAGANVLTF. For the CDR3, the DNA is TGTGCCAGCAGCCCCTGGGGCGCTGGGGCCAACGTCCTGACTTTC.